These 12 T cell receptor beta chains were all obtained from the same sample, sequenced in a study of cytomegalovirus exposure and HLA in healthy donors. The data were produced by immunoSEQ multiplex PCR, yet TCRdb's version contains in-frame clones alone and is incomplete. The table includes about 88,000 clones, around 96% detected once. The sequencing input was PBMCs. The receptors were gathered from a man aged 18 to 35 in good health and CMV-seronegative.

This chain uses TRBV2 with TRBJ2-5; tentatively, D is TRBD1 (6 bases). The CDR3 length is 15 residues. The ends were cut back, 7 bases at V and 0 bases at J, with 15 bases in the middle. The germline V gene has CDR1 SNHLY and CDR2 FYNNEI. This chain's CDR3 is CASKLNTGYQETQYF. DNA for the CDR3: TGTGCCAGCAAGCTTAACACAGGGTACCAAGAGACCCAGTACTTC.

The DNA of the CDR3 is TGCAGCGTTGGCAATATCGACAGGCGAGCTAACTATGGCTACACCTTC. Protein: CSVGNIDRRANYGYTF. The chain employs TRBV29-1 and TRBJ1-2, with a weak D call TRBD1 (6 bases). The CDR3 sequence is 16 residues long. Trimming stripped 4 bases from V and 0 bases from J, with 18 bases between. Germline V gene lookup returns CDR1 SQVTM and CDR2 ANQGSEA.

The chain couples TRBV2 to TRBJ2-7; 9 bases fit TRBD2. There are 20 residues in the CDR3. Trimming removed 2 bases from V and 2 bases from J; junction bases left unmatched: 19. Germline values: CDR1 SNHLY, CDR2 FYNNEI. The CDR3 spells CASSESGLAWVPVPTYEQYF. DNA for the CDR3: TGTGCCAGCAGTGAATCCGGACTAGCGTGGGTGCCAGTCCCAACCTACGAGCAGTACTTC. The variable domain in full, with the rest retrieved from reference TRBV2 and TRBJ2-7, is EPEVTQTPSHQVTQMGQEVILRCVPISNHLYFYWYRQILGQKVEFLVSFYNNEISEKSEIFDDQFSVERPDGSNFTLKIRSTKLEDSAMYFCASSESGLAWVPVPTYEQYFGPGTRLTVT.

The gene calls are TRBV6-5 and TRBJ2-1; TRBD2 matches 8 bases. The CDR3 loop spans 12 amino acids. Germline CDR1 and CDR2: MNHEY and SVGAGI. With 3 bases clipped from V and 10 bases from J, the junction kept 2 bases outside the gene matches. The DNA of the CDR3 is TGTGCCAGCAGTTATCGGGGGGGGGAGCAGTTCTTC. Its translation: CASSYRGGEQFF.

CDR3 residues: CASSSGMYNEQFF. The DNA of the CDR3 is TGTGCCAGCAGTAGCGGGATGTACAATGAGCAGTTCTTC. The chain links TRBV6-4 to TRBJ2-1; TRBD2 matches 7 bases. This CDR3 is 13 amino acids long. V was pared by 5 bases and J by 4 bases, with 2 bases of the junction left unmatched. Germline CDR1 MRHNA, CDR2 SNTAGT.

This chain uses TRBV18 with TRBJ1-2; D is ambiguous. Looked up from germline, CDR1 is KGHSH and CDR2 is LQKENI. The V end lost 2 bases, the J end lost 4 bases, and 14 bases lay between the germline ends. The CDR3 is 15 residues long. The CDR3 spells CASSPGRRSIYGYTF. CDR3 nucleotide sequence: TGTGCCAGCTCACCAGGCCGCAGGTCCATCTATGGCTACACCTTC. Filled out from reference TRBV18 and TRBJ1-2, the complete variable domain reads NAGVMQNPRHLVRRRGQEARLRCSPMKGHSHVYWYRQLPEEGLKFMVYLQKENIIDESGMPKERFSAEFPKEGPSILRIQQVVRGDSAAYFCASSPGRRSIYGYTFGSGTRLTVV.

V is TRBV5-6 and J is TRBJ2-5; TRBD2 matches at 14 bases. The ends lost 4 bases at V and 5 bases at J; junction bases unmatched: 7. The germline CDR1 and CDR2 sequences are SGHDT and YYEEEE. CDR3 length equals 16 residues. The chain's CDR3 is CASSTWTSGRLETQYF. The CDR3 DNA reads TGTGCCAGCAGCACGTGGACTAGCGGGAGGTTGGAGACCCAGTACTTC.

The V call is TRBV7-8, the J call TRBJ2-1; 7 bases match TRBD1. This CDR3 spans 16 amino acids. With 0 bases clipped from V and 2 bases from J, the junction kept 4 bases outside the gene matches. Germline assignment: CDR1 SGHVS and CDR2 FQNEAQ. As DNA, the CDR3 is TGTGCCAGCAGCTTAGCGGGACAGACAACCTACAATGAGCAGTTCTTC. Residues: CASSLAGQTTYNEQFF.

The chain is built from TRBV6-5 and TRBJ2-2, with a possible D match to TRBD2 (5 bases). The CDR3 loop spans 14 amino acids. Germline-derived CDR1 and CDR2 are MNHEY and SVGAGI. V lost 6 bases and J lost 7, with 15 bases in between. The CDR3 spells CASSPYGGIGELFF. CDR3 coding DNA: TGTGCCAGCAGCCCCTATGGAGGAATCGGGGAGCTGTTTTTT.

The chain joins TRBV6-6 to TRBJ2-7; 7 positions match TRBD2. Trimming removed 4 bases from V and 2 bases from J; junction bases left unmatched: 5. The CDR3 length is 14 residues. Germline values: CDR1 MNHNY, CDR2 SVGAGI (reference sequence). The CDR3 DNA is TGTGCCAGCAGTTTGGGAGGGGTTACCTACGAGCAGTACGTC. Protein: CASSLGGVTYEQYV.

The chain is built from TRBV25-1 and TRBJ1-2, with TRBD1 matching 8 bases. CDR1 MGHDK and CDR2 SYGVNS come from the germline V gene. V dropped 10 bases and J dropped 7; count of bases not matched to a gene: 8. The CDR3 spans 12 residues. This CDR3 is CATWTGWFGYTF. The CDR3 region has the DNA TGTGCCACCTGGACAGGGTGGTTTGGCTACACCTTC.

This sequence joins TRBV7-6 and TRBJ2-7; 7 nucleotides match TRBD2. Germline CDR1 reads SGHVS; CDR2 reads FNYEAQ. CDR3 length: 15 residues. J lost 2 bases, V lost 2 bases, and 6 bases had no gene match. In nucleotides, the CDR3 is TGTGCCAGCAGCTTAAACGCGGGAGCAACCTACGAGCAGTACTTC. Translated: CASSLNAGATYEQYF.